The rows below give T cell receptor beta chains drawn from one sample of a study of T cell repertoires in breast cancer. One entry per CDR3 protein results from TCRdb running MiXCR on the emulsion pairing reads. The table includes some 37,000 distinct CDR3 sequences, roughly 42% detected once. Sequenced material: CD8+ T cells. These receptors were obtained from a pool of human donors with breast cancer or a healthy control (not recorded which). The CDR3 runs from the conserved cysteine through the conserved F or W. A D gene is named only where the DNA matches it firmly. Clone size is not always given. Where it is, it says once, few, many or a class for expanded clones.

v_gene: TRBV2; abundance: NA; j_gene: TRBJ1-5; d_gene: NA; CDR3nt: TGTGCCAGCAGGGGGGGGGTGCGGAATCAGCCCCAGCATTTT; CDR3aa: CASRGGVRNQPQHF
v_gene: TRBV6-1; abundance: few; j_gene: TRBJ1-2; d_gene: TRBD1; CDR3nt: TGTGCCAGCAGTCCACGGACAGGGGGCCACTATGGCTACACCTTC; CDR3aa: CASSPRTGGHYGYTF
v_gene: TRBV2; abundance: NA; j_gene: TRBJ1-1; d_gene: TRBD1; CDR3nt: TGTGCCAGCAGTGACGAGGCAGGGGGCACTGAAGCTTTCTTT; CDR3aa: CASSDEAGGTEAFF
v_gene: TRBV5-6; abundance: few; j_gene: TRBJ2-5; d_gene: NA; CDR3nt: TGTGCCAGCAGAATTGGAGGGGGGCCCGAGACCCAGTACTTC; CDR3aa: CASRIGGGPETQYF
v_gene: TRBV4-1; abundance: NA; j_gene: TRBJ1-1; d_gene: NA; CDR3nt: TGCGCCAGCAGAGGGGACCGCGGCATGAACACTGAAGCTTTCTTT; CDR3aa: CASRGDRGMNTEAFF
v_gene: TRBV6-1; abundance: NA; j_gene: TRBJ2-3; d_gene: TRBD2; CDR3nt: TGTGCCAGCAGTGGGGGGACTAGCGGTAATACAGATACGCAGTATTTT; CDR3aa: CASSGGTSGNTDTQYF
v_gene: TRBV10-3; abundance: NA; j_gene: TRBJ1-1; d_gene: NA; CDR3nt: TGTGCCATGACACAGGCCATTGGGAACACTGAAGCTTTCTTT; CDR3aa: CAMTQAIGNTEAFF
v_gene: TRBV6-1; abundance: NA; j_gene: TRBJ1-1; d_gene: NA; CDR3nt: TGTGCCAGCAGACACGCTGAAGCTTTCTTT; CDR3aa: CASRHAEAFF
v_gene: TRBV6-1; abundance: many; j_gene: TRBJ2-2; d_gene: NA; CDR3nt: TGTGCCAGCAGGAGAGAGGACAGAACCGGGGAGCTGTTTTTT; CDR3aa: CASRREDRTGELFF
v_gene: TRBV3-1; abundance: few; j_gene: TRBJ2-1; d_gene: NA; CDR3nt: TGTGCCAGCAGCCAAGTAATAACGAGAGACTCGCCATCCTACAATGAGCAGTTCTTC; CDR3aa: CASSQVITRDSPSYNEQFF
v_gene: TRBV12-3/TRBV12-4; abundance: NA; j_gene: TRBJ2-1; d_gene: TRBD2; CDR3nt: TGTGCCAGCAGTTTTGGTTGGGCGGGGGGGCGAAGCTCCTACAATGAGCAGTTCTTC; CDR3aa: CASSFGWAGGRSSYNEQFF
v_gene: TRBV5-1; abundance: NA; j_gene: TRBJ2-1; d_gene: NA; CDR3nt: TGCGCCAGCAGCTCCACCGGGGTTCACAATGAGCAGTTCTTC; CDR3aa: CASSSTGVHNEQFF
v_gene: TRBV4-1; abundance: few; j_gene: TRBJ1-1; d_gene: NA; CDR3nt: TGCGCCAGCAGCCCTGGCCTCAATCCGGACACTGAAGCTTTCTTT; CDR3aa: CASSPGLNPDTEAFF
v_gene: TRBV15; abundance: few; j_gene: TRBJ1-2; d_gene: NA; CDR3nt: TGTGCCACCAGCAGAGTTATGCCGGGGGGCTATGGCTACACCTTC; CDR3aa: CATSRVMPGGYGYTF
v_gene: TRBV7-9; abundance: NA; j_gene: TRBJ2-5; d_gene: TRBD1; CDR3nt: TGTGCCAGCAGCCCACAGGGGGCGCGTCTAGAGACCCAGTACTTC; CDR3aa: CASSPQGARLETQYF
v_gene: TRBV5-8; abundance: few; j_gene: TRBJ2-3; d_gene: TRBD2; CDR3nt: TGTGCCAGCAGCCCCTCTAGCGGAACCTTCACAGATACGCAGTATTTT; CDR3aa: CASSPSSGTFTDTQYF
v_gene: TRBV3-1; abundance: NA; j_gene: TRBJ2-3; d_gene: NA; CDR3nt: TGTGCCAGCAGCCAAGTGCCGGCAGATATGCAGTATTTT; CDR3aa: CASSQVPADMQYF
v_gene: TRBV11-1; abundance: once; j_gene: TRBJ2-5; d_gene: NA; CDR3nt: TGTGCCAGCAGACGAGCCGGGACGCGAGGGACCCAGTGCTTC; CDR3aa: CASRRAGTRGTQCF
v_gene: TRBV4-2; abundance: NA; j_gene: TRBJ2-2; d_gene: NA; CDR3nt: TGTGCCAGCAGCCAAGAGGGACCCCTCAGTCGGAGCACCGGGGAGCTGTTTTTT; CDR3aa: CASSQEGPLSRSTGELFF
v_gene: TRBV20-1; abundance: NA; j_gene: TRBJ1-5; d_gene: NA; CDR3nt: TGCAGTGCTAGCCGTTTGGGGCGCAATCAGCCCCAGCATTTT; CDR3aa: CSASRLGRNQPQHF
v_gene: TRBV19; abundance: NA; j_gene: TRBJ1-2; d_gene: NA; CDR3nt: TGTGCCAGTATCGCAACGGGGGGCGGCTACACCTTC; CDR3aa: CASIATGGGYTF
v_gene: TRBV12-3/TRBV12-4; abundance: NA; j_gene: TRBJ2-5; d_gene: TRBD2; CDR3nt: TGTGCCAGCAGTGATAGCGGGAGCGCTCAAGAGACCCAGTACTTC; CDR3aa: CASSDSGSAQETQYF
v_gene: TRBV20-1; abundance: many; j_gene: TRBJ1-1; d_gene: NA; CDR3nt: TGCAGTGCTAGAATTGGTGACTTT; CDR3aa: CSARIGDF
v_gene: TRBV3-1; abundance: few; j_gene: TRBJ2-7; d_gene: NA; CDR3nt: TGTGCCAGCAGCCAATTCCTGTCCGAGCAGTACTTC; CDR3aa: CASSQFLSEQYF
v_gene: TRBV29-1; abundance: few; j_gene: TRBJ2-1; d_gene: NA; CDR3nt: TGCAGCGTTGGAAGACAGAGAACCTACAATGAGCAGTTCTTC; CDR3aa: CSVGRQRTYNEQFF
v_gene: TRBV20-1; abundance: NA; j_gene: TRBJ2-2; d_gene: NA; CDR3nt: TGCAGTGCTAGAGATGGAGGGTTTGACGGGGAGCTGTTTTTT; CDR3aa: CSARDGGFDGELFF
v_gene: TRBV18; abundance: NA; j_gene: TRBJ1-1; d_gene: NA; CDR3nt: TGTGCCAGCTCACCATCGGGGGATACTGAAGCTTTCTTT; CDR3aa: CASSPSGDTEAFF
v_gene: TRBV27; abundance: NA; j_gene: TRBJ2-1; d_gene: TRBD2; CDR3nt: TGTGCCAGCAGTTTATCCGGGGGGGCCTACAATGAGCAGTTCTTC; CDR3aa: CASSLSGGAYNEQFF
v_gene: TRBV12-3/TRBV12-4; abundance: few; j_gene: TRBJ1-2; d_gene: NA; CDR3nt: TGTGCCAGCGTAAACCGGCACTATGGCTACACCTTC; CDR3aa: CASVNRHYGYTF
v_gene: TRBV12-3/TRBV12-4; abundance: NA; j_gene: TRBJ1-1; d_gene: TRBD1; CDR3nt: TGTGCCAGCAGCCTGACAGGGTACATTGAAGCTTTCTTT; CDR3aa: CASSLTGYIEAFF
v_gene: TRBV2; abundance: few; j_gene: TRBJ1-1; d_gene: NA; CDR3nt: TGTGCCAGCAGGACAGATACTGAAGCTTTCTTT; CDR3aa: CASRTDTEAFF
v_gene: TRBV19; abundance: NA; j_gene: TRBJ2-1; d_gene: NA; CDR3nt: TGTGCCAGTAGTATCGGGCTAGGGGCGAGTGAGCAGTTCTTC; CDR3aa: CASSIGLGASEQFF
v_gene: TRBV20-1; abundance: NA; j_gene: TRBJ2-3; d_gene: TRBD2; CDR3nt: TGCAGTGCTCCCGGGGCGGGCGGGAGTAATACAGATACGCAGTATTTT; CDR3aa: CSAPGAGGSNTDTQYF
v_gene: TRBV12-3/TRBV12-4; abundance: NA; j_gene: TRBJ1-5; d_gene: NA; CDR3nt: TGTGCCAGCAGTTCACAGGACAGTCTTAGCAATCAGCCCCAGCATTTT; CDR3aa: CASSSQDSLSNQPQHF
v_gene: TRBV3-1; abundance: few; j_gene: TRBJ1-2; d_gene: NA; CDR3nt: TGTGCCAGCAGCCGCGGGGCCCAAACAGGTGGCTACACCTTC; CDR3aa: CASSRGAQTGGYTF
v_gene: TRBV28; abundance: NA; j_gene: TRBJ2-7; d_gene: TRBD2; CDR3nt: TGTGCCAGCAGTTTATCGACTAGCGGGGACACCTACGAGCAGTACTTC; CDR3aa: CASSLSTSGDTYEQYF
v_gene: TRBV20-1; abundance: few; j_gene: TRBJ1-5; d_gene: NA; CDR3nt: TGCAGTGCGCAGAGGGGGGCCCAGCCCCAGCATTTT; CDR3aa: CSAQRGAQPQHF
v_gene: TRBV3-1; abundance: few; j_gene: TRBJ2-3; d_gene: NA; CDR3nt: TGTGCCAGCAGCCAAGAAGGATCGGGAGAGTTGGATACGCAGTATTTT; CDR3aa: CASSQEGSGELDTQYF
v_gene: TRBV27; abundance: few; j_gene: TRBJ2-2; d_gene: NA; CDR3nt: TGTGCCAGCAGTTTGAAGGGTCTGAGGGGCGGGGAGCTGTTTTTT; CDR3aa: CASSLKGLRGGELFF
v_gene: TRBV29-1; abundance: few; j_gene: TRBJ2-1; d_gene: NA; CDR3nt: TGCAGCGCTGGAGGGGGCAGCTACAATGAGCAGTTCTTC; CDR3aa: CSAGGGSYNEQFF
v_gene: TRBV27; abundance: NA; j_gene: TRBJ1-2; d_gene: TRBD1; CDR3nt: TGTGCCAGCAGTTTGGGTCCGGGACAGCTTCGTCACGGCTACACCTTC; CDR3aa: CASSLGPGQLRHGYTF
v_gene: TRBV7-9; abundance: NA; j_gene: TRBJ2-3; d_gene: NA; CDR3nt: TGTGCCAGCAGCTTAAGGGACCCGTGGCCGCGAGATACGCAGTATTTT; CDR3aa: CASSLRDPWPRDTQYF
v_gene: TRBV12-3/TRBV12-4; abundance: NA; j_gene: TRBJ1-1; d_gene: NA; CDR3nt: TGTGCCAGCACTCGGGGCTCACAGGCTTTCTTT; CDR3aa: CASTRGSQAFF
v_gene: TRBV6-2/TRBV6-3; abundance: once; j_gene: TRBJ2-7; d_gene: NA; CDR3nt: TGTGCCAGCAGTTACCCGACAGGTACCTACGAGCAGTACTTC; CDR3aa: CASSYPTGTYEQYF
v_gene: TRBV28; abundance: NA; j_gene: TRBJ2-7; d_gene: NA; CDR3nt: TGTGCCAGCAGTTTATTTGACTCAGAAGTCAAGCAGTACTTC; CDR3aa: CASSLFDSEVKQYF
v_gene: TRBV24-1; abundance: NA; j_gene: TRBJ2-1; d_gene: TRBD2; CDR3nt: TGTGCCACCAATAGGAGCGGGGATGGGGGTGAGCAGTTCTTC; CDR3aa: CATNRSGDGGEQFF
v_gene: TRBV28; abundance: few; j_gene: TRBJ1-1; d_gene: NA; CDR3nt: TGTGCCAGCAGTCCCCTTAGTACCGACATGAACACTGAAGCTTTCTTT; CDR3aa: CASSPLSTDMNTEAFF
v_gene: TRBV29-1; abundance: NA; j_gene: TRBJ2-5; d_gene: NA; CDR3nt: TGCAGCGTAGACAGGGACGGAGGGGAGACCCAGTACTTC; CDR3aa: CSVDRDGGETQYF
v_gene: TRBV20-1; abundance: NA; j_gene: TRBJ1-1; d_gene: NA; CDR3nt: TGCAGTGCTAGAGCCCCACCGAGCACTGAAGCTTTCTTT; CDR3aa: CSARAPPSTEAFF
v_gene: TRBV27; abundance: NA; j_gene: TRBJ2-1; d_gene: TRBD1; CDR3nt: TGTGCCAGCAGCCTGGCACTTCAGGGGGCAACATGGGGACGTCCCTACAATGAGCAGTTCTTC; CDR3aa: CASSLALQGATWGRPYNEQFF
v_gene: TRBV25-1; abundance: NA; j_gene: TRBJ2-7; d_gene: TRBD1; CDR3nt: TGTGCCAGCAGTGGACAGGGGTCCCACGAGCAGTACTTC; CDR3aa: CASSGQGSHEQYF
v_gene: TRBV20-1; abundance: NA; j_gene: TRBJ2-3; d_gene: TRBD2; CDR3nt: TGCAGTGCCCTTGGGACTAGCGGGGGGTACGGCACAGATACGCAGTATTTT; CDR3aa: CSALGTSGGYGTDTQYF
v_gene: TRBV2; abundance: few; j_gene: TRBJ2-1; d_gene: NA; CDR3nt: TGTGCCAGCAGTGAATGGGGGGCACCCTATGAGCAGTTCTTC; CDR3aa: CASSEWGAPYEQFF
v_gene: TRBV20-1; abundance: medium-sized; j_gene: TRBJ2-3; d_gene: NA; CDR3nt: TGCAGTGCTAGTCCCTCCTATGGTAGCGCTGATACGCAGTATTTT; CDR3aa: CSASPSYGSADTQYF
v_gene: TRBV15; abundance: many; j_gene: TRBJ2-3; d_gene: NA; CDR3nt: TGTGCCACCAGCACCGGGCAAAGGGGCACAGATACGCAGTATTTT; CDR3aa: CATSTGQRGTDTQYF
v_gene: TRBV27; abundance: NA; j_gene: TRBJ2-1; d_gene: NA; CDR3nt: TGTGCCAGCAGTTTATCGATCGGAGAGCGGTTCTTC; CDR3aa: CASSLSIGERFF
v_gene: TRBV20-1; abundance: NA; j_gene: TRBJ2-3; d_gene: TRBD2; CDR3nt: TGCAGTGCTAGAGATCTTCCCGGACTAGCGGGGATCACAGATACGCAGTATTTT; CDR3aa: CSARDLPGLAGITDTQYF